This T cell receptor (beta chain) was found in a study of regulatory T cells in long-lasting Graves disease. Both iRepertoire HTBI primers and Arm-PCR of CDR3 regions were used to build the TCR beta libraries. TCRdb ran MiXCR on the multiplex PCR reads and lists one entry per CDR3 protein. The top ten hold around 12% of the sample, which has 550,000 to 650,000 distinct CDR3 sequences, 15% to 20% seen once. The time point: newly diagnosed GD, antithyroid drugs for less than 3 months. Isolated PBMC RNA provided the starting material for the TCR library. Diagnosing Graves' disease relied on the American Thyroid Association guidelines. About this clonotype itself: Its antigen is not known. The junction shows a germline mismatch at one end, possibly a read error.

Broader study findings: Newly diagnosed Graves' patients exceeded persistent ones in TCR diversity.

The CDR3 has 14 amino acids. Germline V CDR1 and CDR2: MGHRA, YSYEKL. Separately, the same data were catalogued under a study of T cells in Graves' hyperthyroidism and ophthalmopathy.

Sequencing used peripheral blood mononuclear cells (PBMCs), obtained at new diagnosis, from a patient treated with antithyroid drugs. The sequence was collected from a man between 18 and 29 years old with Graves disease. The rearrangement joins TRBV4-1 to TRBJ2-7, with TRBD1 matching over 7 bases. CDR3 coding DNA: TGTGCCAGCAGCCACGGGACAGTCTCCTACGAGCAGTACTTC. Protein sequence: CASSHGTVSYEQYF.